Sequencing of this T cell receptor beta chain was carried out in a study of technical replicates of blood from several donors. Assay used: immunoSEQ multiplex PCR; TCRdb lists only in-frame clones, some missing. The top ten hold approximately 0.21% of the sample, which has around 76,000 clones, 95% to 98% seen once. Germline lookup yields CDR1 SQVTM and CDR2 ANQGSEA. The V and J ends lost 5 bases and 6 bases respectively, with 13 bases between them. This CDR3 is 12 amino acids long. The chain joins TRBV29-1 to TRBJ2-5, with a tentative D call TRBD1 (7 bases). The sequencing input was T cells isolated from PBMCs. This clonotype was obtained from a human donor in good health. The CDR3 is CSVHRGGKTQYF. CDR3 DNA: TGCAGCGTTCACAGGGGAGGCAAGACCCAGTACTTC.